These 2 T cell receptor beta chains share one sample of origin, sequenced in a study of cytomegalovirus exposure and HLA in healthy donors (dated by TCRdb to about 2017). The library was prepared using the immunoSEQ multiplex PCR assay. For the multiplex PCR, a mixture combining 60 forward primers for TCR Vbeta segments and 13 reverse primers for TCR Jbeta segments was used. TCRdb holds this immuneACCESS table with in-frame rearrangements only. Some clones are missing; in checked studies, unresolved V genes explain under half, and the rest has no known cause. The sample records fewer than 150,000 clones, roughly 80% of which are singletons. The ten largest clones take up 2.7% of the sample. The sequencing input was PBMCs. These receptors all come from a woman between 40 and 55 years old in good health and CMV-seropositive.

The chain recombines TRBV5-1 with TRBJ2-5, with TRBD1 as a possible D gene (6 bases). The germline V gene encodes CDR1 SGHRS and CDR2 YFSETQ. The CDR3 covers 15 residues. Between the trimmed V and J ends, which lost 2 bases and 2 bases, there was a span of 13 bases. The CDR3 loop is CASSLQGREQETQYF. The CDR3 DNA reads TGCGCCAGCAGCTTACAGGGAAGGGAACAAGAGACCCAGTACTTC.

V is TRBV6-1 and J is TRBJ2-1; possibly TRBD1 for D (6 bases). Per germline, CDR1 MNHNS and CDR2 SASEGT. V was cut by 2 bases and J by 5 bases, with 13 bases left in between. The CDR3 is 15 residues long. CDR3 nucleotides: TGTGCCAGCAGTGAACCCGGGACACCAAACAATGAGCAGTTCTTC. Protein product: CASSEPGTPNNEQFF.